The source of this TCR beta chain is a study of control samples from healthy donors and cancer patients. The assay was immunoSEQ multiplex PCR, and TCRdb's table has in-frame clones only and misses some. This table holds just over 80,000 clones, around 92% found once. V lost 7 bases, J lost 8 bases, and 14 bases lay in between. Germline assignment: CDR1 MNHNY and CDR2 SVGAGI (reference sequence). The CDR3 loop spans 12 amino acids. The sequence was obtained from a man aged 50 to 59 in good health. The V call is TRBV6-6, the J call TRBJ1-2; unclear D gene. What was sequenced was blood. In DNA form, the CDR3 reads TGTGCCAGCACCCAGGATGTTTTGGGCTACACCTTC. Its translation: CASTQDVLGYTF.